This TCR beta chain was retrieved from a study of T-cell memory formation after mild COVID-19. Across the study: Each donor largely had its own TCR clusters.

The study, taken as a whole, reports: There were some responding clones in pre-infection memory, which suggested that cross-reactive memory had joined. Among clones peaking at day 37 in the second wave, SARS-CoV-2 specificity remained unconfirmed.

After removal of 5 bases from V and 3 bases from J, the junction contained 2 bases not matched to a gene. The CDR3 totals 13 residues. The germline V gene encodes CDR1 MNHNS and CDR2 SASEGT. This clonotype was detected ten times or more. The antigen is not known. 5'RACE primed from the constant segment yielded TCR alpha and TCR beta cDNA libraries bearing sample barcodes and UMIs. TCRdb independently ran MiXCR on the 5' RACE reads; one entry per CDR3 protein. This table holds about 470,000 distinct CDR3 sequences, 18% found once. The receptor was isolated from an adult woman who had mild COVID-19 (a few samples of this study predate the infection). Cell type and time point are not known. Sequencing was performed on PBMCs or a T cell subset sorted from them (not recorded which). This sequence joins TRBV6-1 and TRBJ2-7; 9 bases align to TRBD1. The chain's CDR3 is CASSTGGGYEQYF. CDR3 bases: TGTGCCAGCAGTACAGGGGGCGGCTACGAGCAGTACTTC.